The sequence of this TCR beta chain was determined in a study of identical twins. This clonotype was picked up many times. The ends were cut back, 2 bases at V and 11 bases at J, with 10 bases in the middle. The germline V gene has CDR1 LGHNA and CDR2 YNFKEQ. The CDR3 is 12 amino acids. A universal primer site came from template switching; cDNA carried unique molecular identifiers. TCRdb reprocessed the 5' RACE reads with MiXCR, giving one entry per CDR3 protein. The repertoire holds more than 250,000 distinct CDR3 sequences, with around 8.8% as singletons. The same specimen was also included in a second study, on yellow fever vaccine responses in identical twins. As that report states: Twins reportedly had a vaccine T cell response that seemed partly convergent, partly personalized.

V usage is TRBV4-2 and J usage is TRBJ1-5; possibly TRBD1 for D (5 bases). The sequence was obtained from a woman aged 18 to 35 in good health. The sequencing sample was made of memory (CD45RO+) T cells sorted from blood. CDR3 nucleotide sequence: TGTGCCAGCAGCCAACACGGAGGGGCCCAGCATTTT. Translating gives CASSQHGGAQHF.